The entry below gives a single T cell receptor beta chain sequence along with its context. As yet, its antigen is unknown. The data were taken from a study of shared clonotypes between healthy human individuals. Study summary: CD4 naive cells filled three plates per donor, CD4 memory three, CD8 naive two and CD8 memory one. Study outcomes and limitations: Rarefaction exposed incomplete sorted-subset sequencing despite large depth.

The CDR3 is 16 residues long. The V gene's germline CDR1 is WSHSY and CDR2 SAAADI. V lost 4 bases to trimming and J lost 4 bases, with 17 bases between them. TCRdb's copy holds only in-frame clones and misses some; the assay was immunoSEQ multiplex PCR. Of about 1.5 million clones in the sample, about 98% are singletons; the top ten hold roughly 0.4%. The receptor's source is a man under 40 in good health. The material sequenced was naive CD4+ T cells sorted from blood. The subset is: CD45RA+ positively selected. The rearrangement links TRBV10-2 to TRBJ1-5; perhaps TRBD1 as D (6 bases). The CDR3 sequence: CASSGGRGLGNQPQHF. Here the CDR3 DNA reads TGCGCCAGCAGTGGTGGGAGGGGGTTGGGGAATCAGCCCCAGCATTTT.